In this sample, the clone carrying this T cell receptor beta chain turned up a few times. Its specificity is not known. After removal of 5 bases from V and 4 bases from J, the junction contained 9 bases not matched to a gene. This CDR3 is built from 16 residues. The V gene's germline CDR1 is SGHVS and CDR2 FNYEAQ. Libraries were prepared by immunoSEQ multiplex PCR; TCRdb keeps only in-frame clonotypes and omits some of them. Of some 35,000 clones listed, approximately 72% are singletons. This entry is derived from a study of monozygotic twins with cystic fibrosis. Turning to the study itself: With about 16 PCR cycles, barcoded libraries came from three micrograms of fragmented DNA. General study findings and limits: Median Simpson clonality of 0.0095 suggested naive T cells predominated. Monozygotic CF twins shared more identical nucleotide clonotypes than unrelated patients. In this small cohort, shared CDR3 numbers showed no association with age, concordance or disease severity.

This sequence was found in a girl aged 10 to 17 with cystic fibrosis. The sample was blood. The rearrangement links TRBV7-6 to TRBJ2-1; 9 bases line up with TRBD2. CDR3 amino acids: CASSPLALAGYNEQFF. The CDR3, as DNA: TGTGCCAGCAGCCCACTGGCCCTAGCGGGATACAATGAGCAGTTCTTC.